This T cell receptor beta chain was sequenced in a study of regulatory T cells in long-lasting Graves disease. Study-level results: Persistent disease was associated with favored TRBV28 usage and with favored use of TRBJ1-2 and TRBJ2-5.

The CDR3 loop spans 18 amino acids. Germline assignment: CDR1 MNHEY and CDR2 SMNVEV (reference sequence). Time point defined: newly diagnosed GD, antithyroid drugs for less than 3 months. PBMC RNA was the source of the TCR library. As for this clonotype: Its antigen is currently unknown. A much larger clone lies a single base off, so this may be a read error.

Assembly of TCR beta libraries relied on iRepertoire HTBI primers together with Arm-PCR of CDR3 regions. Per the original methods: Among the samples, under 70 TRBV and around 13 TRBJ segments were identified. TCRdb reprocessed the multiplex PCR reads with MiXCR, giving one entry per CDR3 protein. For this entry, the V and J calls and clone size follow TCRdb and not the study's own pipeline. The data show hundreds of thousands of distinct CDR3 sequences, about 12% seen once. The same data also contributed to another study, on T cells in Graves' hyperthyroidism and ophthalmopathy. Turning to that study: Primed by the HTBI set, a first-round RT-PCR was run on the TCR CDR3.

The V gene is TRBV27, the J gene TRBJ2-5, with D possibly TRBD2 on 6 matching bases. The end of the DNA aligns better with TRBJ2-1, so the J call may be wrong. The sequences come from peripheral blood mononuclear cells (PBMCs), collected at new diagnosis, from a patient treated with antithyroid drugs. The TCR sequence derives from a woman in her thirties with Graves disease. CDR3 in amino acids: CASSFGPGWGVNNDEQFF. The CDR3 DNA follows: TGTGCCAGCAGTTTTGGGCCGGGTTGGGGGGTTAACAACGATGAGCAGTTCTTC.